Described below is a single T cell receptor (beta chain) sequence and its context. These data belong to a study of CD8 T cells in Susac syndrome. Reverse transcription used about 0.45 to 1 ug RNA and random hexamers. A multiplex approach, immunoSEQ multiplex PCR, amplified TCR beta CDR3 across 54 Vbeta and 13 Jbeta. TCRdb redid the calling of the immunoSEQ multiplex PCR reads with MiXCR, one entry per CDR3 protein. Among fewer than 200,000 distinct CDR3 sequences listed, roughly 94% were seen once. This CDR3 spans 14 amino acids. Germline V lookup: CDR1 DFQATT, CDR2 SNEGSKA (reference sequence). V gave up 5 bases and J gave up 3 bases, with 14 bases separating them. Controls were drawn from healthy donors and were matched for age and sex.

The sequenced material came from CD4+ T cells from PBMCs. The clonotype comes from a human donor in good health. The rearrangement links TRBV20-1 to TRBJ1-5; no clear D gene. The CDR3 sequence: CSAFRGRSNQPQHF. The CDR3, as DNA: TGCAGTGCTTTCCGAGGACGTTCCAATCAGCCCCAGCATTTT.